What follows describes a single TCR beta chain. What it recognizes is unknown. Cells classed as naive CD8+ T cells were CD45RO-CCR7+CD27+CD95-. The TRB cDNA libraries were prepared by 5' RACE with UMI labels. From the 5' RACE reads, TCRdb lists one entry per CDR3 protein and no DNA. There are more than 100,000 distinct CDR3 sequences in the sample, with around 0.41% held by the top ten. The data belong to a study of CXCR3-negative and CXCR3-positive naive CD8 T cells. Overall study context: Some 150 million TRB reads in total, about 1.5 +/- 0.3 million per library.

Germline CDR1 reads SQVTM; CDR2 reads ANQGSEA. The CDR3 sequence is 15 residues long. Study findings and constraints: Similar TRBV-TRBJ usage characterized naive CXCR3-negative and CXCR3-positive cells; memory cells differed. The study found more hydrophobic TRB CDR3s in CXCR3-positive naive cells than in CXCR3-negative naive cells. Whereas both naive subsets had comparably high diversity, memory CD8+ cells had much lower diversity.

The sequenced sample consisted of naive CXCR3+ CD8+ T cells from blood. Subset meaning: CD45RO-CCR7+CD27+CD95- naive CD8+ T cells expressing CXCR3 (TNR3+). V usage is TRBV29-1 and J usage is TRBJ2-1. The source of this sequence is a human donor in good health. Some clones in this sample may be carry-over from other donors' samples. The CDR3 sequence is CSVETAYSSYNEQFF.